The subject of this entry is one T cell receptor beta chain. Antigen: not known. This sample was included in a study of radiation and T cells in renal cell carcinoma. Noted time point: blood 4 weeks post-SBRT, at nephrectomy. The sample's treatment: 15 Gy SBRT to primary tumor, nephrectomy 4 weeks later. Nephrectomy followed 15 Gy stereotactic body radiation by 4 weeks. Here immunoSEQ multiplex PCR was the method, and the copy in TCRdb shows in-frame clones only, minus some. Of approximately 83,000 clones listed, approximately 80% are singletons. Study-wide points: No pretreatment tumor biopsies were available for baseline clonotypes. Top tumor clonotypes rose in blood 2 weeks post-radiation, then contracted.

V dropped 4 bases and J dropped 3; count of bases not matched to a gene: 5. CDR3 length equals 14 residues. CDR1 is LNHDA and CDR2 is SQIVND in the germline V gene (reference sequence). The chain employs TRBV19 and TRBJ1-1; 7 nucleotides agree with TRBD1. The starting material was blood, obtained from a patient whose treatment included radiotherapy and nephrectomy. The origin of this receptor is a middle-aged man with renal cell carcinoma. For the CDR3, the DNA is TGTGCCAGTAGTAGGGGCAGGGGGTACACTGAAGCTTTCTTT. Amino acids: CASSRGRGYTEAFF.